These T cell receptor beta chains were read from a single sample in a study of cytotoxic CD8 clonotypes in ibrutinib-treated CLL. Method: immunoSEQ multiplex PCR; TCRdb's copy keeps in-frame clones and lacks some. This sample has tens of thousands of clones, with 57% found just once. Source: PBMCs, taken before ibrutinib treatment. These receptors were collected from a human donor with chronic lymphocytic leukemia. Both conserved end residues are trimmed from each CDR3. The order of the fields is V gene, J gene, CDR3 length, CDR3 protein.

>TRBV29-1|TRBJ1-2|9
SVVRDYGYT
>TRBV29-1|TRBJ2-4|10
SVVGDINIQY
>TRBV18|TRBJ2-3|14
ASSPLAGGPTDTQY
>TRBV9|TRBJ2-6|17
ASSAFSTGGHSGANVLT
>TRBV4-1|TRBJ1-1|13
ASSPAGGARTEAF
>TRBV11-2|TRBJ2-1|12
ASSFRPNPNEQF
>TRBV21-1|TRBJ2-1|13
ASSRPGQRYNEQF
>TRBV6-1|TRBJ1-2|12
ASSETGRNYGYT
>TRBV6-6|TRBJ2-3|14
ASSYSTSGVTDTQY
>TRBV5-6|TRBJ2-3|13
ASSLFRSSADTQY
>TRBV21-1|TRBJ2-3|15
ASSGESTVDSTDTQY
>TRBV5-1|TRBJ2-3|12
ASNLLGNTDTQY
>TRBV29-1|TRBJ2-1|13
SVGDRTSSYNEQF
>TRBV10-2|TRBJ2-2|14
ASSFAGHENTGELF
>TRBV5-4|TRBJ2-3|13
ASSLGEHGTDTQY
>TRBV6-5|TRBJ1-3|12
ASSYPRAGNTIY
>TRBV7-9|TRBJ1-1|13
ASSLRQGPNTEAF
>TRBV5-4|TRBJ2-1|12
ASSLGGPSNEQF
>TRBV10-3|TRBJ2-3|9
AITDGDTQY
>TRBV29-1|TRBJ2-3|11
SVVGGGTDTQY
>TRBV5-1|TRBJ2-7|15
ASSSKTRMDSSYEQY
>TRBV6-1|TRBJ2-7|13
ASSVWPASSYEQY
>TRBV27|TRBJ2-2|15
ASSSYKRSFLTGELF
>TRBV4-1|TRBJ2-7|10
ASSQDSYEQY
>TRBV13|TRBJ2-1|12
ASSLGHSRNEQF